The 5 T cell receptor beta chains in this list originate from one sample, sequenced in a study of OX40 agonist ivuxolimab in advanced cancers. Library prep was done by the immunoSEQ multiplex PCR assay. TCRdb retrieved this table from immuneACCESS and kept in-frame rearrangements only. Not all clones are present; in checked studies, unresolved V genes account for under half, and no reason is known for the remainder. The sample table records some 50,000 clones; around four fifths of these occur just once. The top ten clonotypes cover approximately 2.8% of the sample. The sequencing used CD4+ or CD8+ T cells sorted from blood, collected in a trial of the OX40 agonist ivuxolimab. These receptors were collected from an adult with an advanced solid tumor such as melanoma, head and neck, liver or kidney cancer.

This clone showed up just a few times. This chain links TRBV6-5 with TRBJ1-4, with D possibly TRBD1 on 6 matching bases. The CDR3 totals 14 residues. Germline-derived CDR1 and CDR2 are MNHEY and SVGAGI. Trimming stripped 6 bases from V and 6 bases from J, with 14 bases between. The CDR3, as DNA: TGTGCCAGCAGATCGACAGGCCCCGATGAAAAACTGTTTTTT. This translates into CASRSTGPDEKLFF.

This clone is a singleton in its sample. The chain employs TRBV29-1 and TRBJ1-1; no clear D gene. The germline V gene has CDR1 SQVTM and CDR2 ANQGSEA. The V end lost 4 bases, the J end lost 3 bases, and 12 bases lay between the germline ends. The CDR3 is 13 residues long. The CDR3 protein is CSVVSSLDTEAFF. The CDR3 nucleotides are TGCAGCGTTGTATCCAGCTTGGACACTGAAGCTTTCTTT.

This clone was seen only once. The V and J genes are TRBV5-1 and TRBJ2-3; D gene ambiguous. V gave up 3 bases and J gave up 5 bases, with 4 bases separating them. Germline CDR1 and CDR2: SGHRS and YFSETQ. The CDR3 has 11 residues. DNA of the CDR3: TGCGCCAGCAGCTCACGAGATACGCAGTATTTT. This translates into CASSSRDTQYF.

The chain recombines TRBV19 with TRBJ2-3, with TRBD2 as a possible D gene (6 bases). Between the trimmed V and J ends, which lost 2 bases and 4 bases, there was a span of 13 bases. Germline-derived CDR1 and CDR2 are LNHDA and SQIVND (reference sequence). The CDR3 consists of 15 residues. CDR3 sequence: CASSIIAAGADTQYF. CDR3 DNA: TGTGCCAGTAGTATAATCGCAGCGGGCGCAGATACGCAGTATTTT.

The chain employs TRBV7-9 and TRBJ1-2; a weak D match, TRBD1 (6 bases). Trimming removed 1 base from V and 6 bases from J, with 12 bases in between. CDR3 length: 14 residues. Looked up from germline, CDR1 is SEHNR and CDR2 is FQNEAQ (reference sequence). CDR3 DNA sequence: TGTGCCAGCAGCTTAGTCGGCCAGGGGAATGGCTACACCTTC. It is translated as CASSLVGQGNGYTF.